The 5 T cell receptor beta chains below all came from one sample that was sequenced in a study of blood T cells in healthy people across ages. The use of a sample-barcoded 5' primer and a J-beta primer mix characterized a second PCR of about 7 to 12 cycles. TCRdb fed the 5' RACE reads into MiXCR, producing one record per CDR3 protein. The sample has roughly 800,000 distinct CDR3 sequences, around 36% seen once. Source material: blood. The source is a young man in good health.

This clonotype has just a few counts. The genes are TRBV2 and TRBJ1-1; D gene uncertain. The CDR3 is 14 residues long. Germline V CDR1 and CDR2: SNHLY, FYNNEI. The germline V and J ends were trimmed by 7 bases and 4 bases, with 16 bases remaining between them. The CDR3, as DNA: TGTGCCAGCACCTCGCGGGAGGGTAGCACTGAAGCTTTCTTT. Protein product: CASTSREGSTEAFF.

This clonotype was seen only a few times. This chain uses TRBV12-3 or TRBV12-4 with TRBJ2-7; D is ambiguous. The CDR3 runs to 15 residues. V gave up 4 bases and J gave up 5 bases, with 18 bases separating them. In DNA form, the CDR3 reads TGTGCCAGCAGTTATAGGGTAACCGGCTCGGACGAGCAGTACTTC. Encoded protein: CASSYRVTGSDEQYF.

The chain combines TRBV3-1 with TRBJ1-5; 9 nucleotides align to TRBD1. Germline CDR1 LGHDT, CDR2 YNNKEL (reference sequence). The CDR3 runs to 18 residues. J was trimmed by 0 bases and V by 5 bases; bases with no gene match: 11. This CDR3 reads CASSEGQGPFSSNQPQHF. CDR3 sequence (DNA): TGTGCCAGCAGCGAAGGACAGGGGCCCTTTAGTAGCAATCAGCCCCAGCATTTT. Together with reference TRBV3-1 and TRBJ1-5, the CDR3 gives the full variable domain: DTAVSQTPKYLVTQMGNDKSIKCEQNLGHDTMYWYKQDSKKFLKIMFSYNNKELIINETVPNRFSPKSPDKAHLNLHINSLELGDSAVYFCASSEGQGPFSSNQPQHFGDGTRLSIL.

The gene calls are TRBV27 and TRBJ2-5; 9 bases line up with TRBD2. Germline CDR1 MNHEY, CDR2 SMNVEV (reference sequence). Unmatched junction bases numbered 1, after V lost 0 bases and J lost 2 bases. CDR3 length: 15 amino acids. The CDR3 bases are TGTGCCAGCAGTTTATCAGCGGGGGGACAAGAGACCCAGTACTTC. Its protein product is CASSLSAGGQETQYF.

This chain uses TRBV20-1 with TRBJ1-1, with a tentative D call TRBD1 (5 bases). Germline values: CDR1 DFQATT, CDR2 SNEGSKA (reference sequence). The CDR3 contains 12 residues. V was shortened by 1 base and J by 6 bases, with 9 bases between the two germline ends. In DNA, the CDR3 is TGCAGTGCTAGAGGCAGGGTCCCTGAAGCTTTCTTT. The encoded protein is CSARGRVPEAFF.